These 4 T cell receptor beta chains came from one sample sequenced in a study of Tregs in tolerant kidney transplant recipients. The protocol was immunoSEQ multiplex PCR, while the TCRdb copy is restricted to in-frame clones and leaves out a portion. Of over 60,000 clones in the sample, nearly 98% are singletons; the top ten hold approximately 0.52%. The sequences come from CD4+ T cells from blood, collected before the transplant. The receptors stem from a human donor who received a combined kidney and bone marrow transplant.

This clone turned up a few times. This chain connects TRBV18 to TRBJ1-2; 10 bases are shared with TRBD1. Trimming cost V 0 bases and J 6 bases; bases outside gene matches: 7. The germline gives CDR1 KGHSH, CDR2 LQKENI. This CDR3 is 16 amino acids long. CDR3 coding DNA: TGTGCCAGCTCACCACCTAGACAGGGGGCGATCGATGGCTACACCTTC. Its translation: CASSPPRQGAIDGYTF. Using reference TRBV18 and TRBJ1-2 for the parts outside the CDR3, the full variable domain is NAGVMQNPRHLVRRRGQEARLRCSPMKGHSHVYWYRQLPEEGLKFMVYLQKENIIDESGMPKERFSAEFPKEGPSILRIQQVVRGDSAAYFCASSPPRQGAIDGYTFGSGTRLTVV.

The genes are TRBV4-2 and TRBJ1-2; 7 nucleotides match TRBD1. Germline lookup yields CDR1 LGHNA and CDR2 YNFKEQ. Trimming cost V 2 bases and J 2 bases; bases outside gene matches: 5. This CDR3 has 15 residues. This chain's CDR3 is CASSQQGDRNYGYTF. The CDR3 DNA sequence: TGTGCCAGCAGCCAACAGGGGGACAGAAACTATGGCTACACCTTC.

This clone showed up just once. The CDR3 does not close with the conserved phenylalanine or tryptophan, likely indicating a read error. Because the CDR3's place on the DNA is in doubt, the DNA is left out and the CDR3 is given as listed by TCRdb. This chain uses TRBV18 with TRBJ1-2; the table gives TRBD1 as D, unverified against the DNA. CDR1 is KGHSH, CDR2 LQKENI, per germline. A total of 12 residues make up the CDR3, ends included. This CDR3 is CASSHSGTDVRL.

The CDR3 nucleotides read TGTGCCAGCAGCAAACGGGGCGGGGCTAGCACAGATACGCAGTATTTT. It is translated as CASSKRGGASTDTQYF. The V and J genes are TRBV21-1 and TRBJ2-3; the table's D call, TRBD2, was not checked against the DNA. TRBV21-1 is a documented pseudogene. This CDR3 comprises 16 residues.